This note documents a single TCR beta chain sequence. This specimen belongs to a study of sequential checkpoint blockade in melanoma. Sequenced by immunoSEQ multiplex PCR; TCRdb stores in-frame clones only, minus some. Among about 18,000 clones listed, 73% were seen once. Treatment described: randomized to nivolumab then ipilimumab (arm A) or the reverse (arm B). This receptor was taken from a human donor with melanoma. The material was tumor tissue (inferred from file names), obtained from a patient given nivolumab and ipilimumab in sequence.

In DNA, the CDR3 is TGTGCCATCAATTGGGACAGGGGGGACACCGGGGAGCTGTTTTTT. Its translation is CAINWDRGDTGELFF. This chain connects TRBV6-8 to TRBJ2-2; 11 bases are a match to TRBD1. V lost 10 bases to trimming and J lost 3 bases; unmatched junction nucleotides: 7. In germline, CDR1 is MNHGY, CDR2 SAAAGT. This CDR3 is 15 amino acids long.